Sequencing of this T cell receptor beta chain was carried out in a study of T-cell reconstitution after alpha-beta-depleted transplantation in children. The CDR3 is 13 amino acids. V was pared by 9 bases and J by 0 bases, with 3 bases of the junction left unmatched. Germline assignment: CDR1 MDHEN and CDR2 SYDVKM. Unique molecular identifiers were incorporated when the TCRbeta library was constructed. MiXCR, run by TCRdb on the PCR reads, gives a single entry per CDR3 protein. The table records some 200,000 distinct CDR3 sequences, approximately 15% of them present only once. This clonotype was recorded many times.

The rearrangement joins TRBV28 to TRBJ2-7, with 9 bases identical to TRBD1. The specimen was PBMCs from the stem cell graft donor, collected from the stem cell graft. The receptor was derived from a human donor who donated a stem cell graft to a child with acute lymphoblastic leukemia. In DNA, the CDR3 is TGTGCCAGTCCGGGACAGGGCTCCTACGAGCAGTACTTC. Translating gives CASPGQGSYEQYF. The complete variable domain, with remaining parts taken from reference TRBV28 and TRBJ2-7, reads DVKVTQSSRYLVKRTGEKVFLECVQDMDHENMFWYRQDPGLGLRLIYFSYDVKMKEKGDIPEGYSVSREKKERFSLILESASTNQTSMYLCASPGQGSYEQYFGPGTRLTVT.